These 2 T cell receptor beta chains came from one sample sequenced in a study of OX40 agonist ivuxolimab in advanced cancers. Sequencing used immunoSEQ multiplex PCR; TCRdb keeps in-frame clones, though not all of them. Altogether under 55,000 clones are present, 70% to 90% being singletons, with the ten largest covering 6.5% to 8%. The sample in question was CD4+ or CD8+ T cells sorted from blood, obtained in a trial of the OX40 agonist ivuxolimab. The receptors shown here come from an adult with an advanced solid tumor such as melanoma, head and neck, liver or kidney cancer.

The CDR3 sequence: CASRPARDGDQPQHF. DNA for the CDR3: TGTGCCAGCAGACCAGCCAGGGACGGAGATCAGCCCCAGCATTTT. This chain uses TRBV6-5 with TRBJ1-5, with D tentatively TRBD1 (5 bases). Germline CDR1 MNHEY, CDR2 SVGAGI. The CDR3 contains 15 residues. The V gene lost 6 bases and the J gene lost 5 bases, with 17 bases spanning the gap.

The rearrangement joins TRBV18 to TRBJ2-7; maybe TRBD2 (6 bases). This CDR3 region has 13 residues. Trimming took off 3 bases at V and 1 base at J, with 7 bases between the two ends. The germline CDR1 and CDR2 sequences are KGHSH and LQKENI. The chain's CDR3 is CASSPGGSYEQYF. Here the CDR3 DNA reads TGTGCCAGCTCACCGGGGGGATCCTACGAGCAGTACTTC.